The sequence of this TCR beta chain was determined in a study of T cell responses to AZD1222 COVID-19 vaccine. Worth noting for this clone: Antigen unknown.

Per germline, CDR1 LNHDA and CDR2 SQIVND (reference sequence). This CDR3 region has 12 residues. V was trimmed by 7 bases and J by 3 bases, leaving 10 bases between them. Points from the study as a whole: The peak T cell response came first, and repertoires were sampled only after it. Once two AZD1222 doses were given, Spike-specific TCR breadth and depth went up.

Profiled with immunoSEQ multiplex PCR; TCRdb holds only in-frame clones, not every one. In the table there are about 130,000 clones, less than 95% of which are singletons. J is TRBJ2-7 and V is TRBV19, with D perhaps assigned TRBD1 or TRBD2 (5 bases each). The sequenced sample was peripheral blood, obtained on day 0 of MenACWY control vaccination. This TCR was recovered from an adult in good health. The CDR3: CASNQGDYEQYV. DNA for the CDR3: TGTGCCAGTAACCAGGGAGACTACGAGCAGTACGTC.